A single T cell receptor (beta chain) is shown here with its context. No antigen is known for it. Total RNA, at least 6 micrograms per sample, was extracted from PBMCs. Alongside a J-beta primer mix, a sample-barcoded 5' primer served in a second PCR lasting about 7 to 11 cycles. With 12 random nucleotides, a template-switch adaptor tagged each individual cDNA molecule. Every sample gave at least 3 million paired-end reads containing CDR3. TCRdb called the 5' RACE reads again in MiXCR, with one record for every CDR3 protein. The sample holds 380,000 or so distinct CDR3 sequences, 45% to 65% seen once. This CDR3 contains 13 residues. Germline V lookup: CDR1 SGHDT, CDR2 YYEEEE. Between the trimmed V and J ends, which lost 2 bases and 6 bases, there was a span of 11 bases. This specimen comes from a study of blood T cells in healthy people across ages. Study results and limitations: Higher diversity and more naive CD4+ cells were features of long-lived donors, compared to aged donors.

This rearrangement joins TRBV5-6 to TRBJ2-5; D unclear. The source of this sequence is a man aged 55-75 years in good health. Material for sequencing was blood. CDR3 sequence (DNA): TGTGCCAGCAGCTTTTCGGTTAGGAAGACCCAGTACTTC. Its translation is CASSFSVRKTQYF.